The clone carrying this TCR beta chain has ten or more counts. Its antigen is undetermined. Each patient came to thyroid surgery without any prior treatment (of any kind). This sample was taken from a study of metastatic and nonmetastatic thyroid tumors. Study-level background: Repertoires were compared across blood and tumor or nodule tissue from malignant and benign thyroid patients. General study points: Significantly higher TCR beta diversity was reportedly seen in malignant thyroid tumors than benign nodules, in blood and tumor.

This CDR3 comprises 12 residues. Looked up from germline, CDR1 is SNHLY and CDR2 is FYNNEI. The V end was cut by 4 bases, the J end by 3 bases, with 6 bases between. From the PCR reads, TCRdb re-called clones with MiXCR. The sample consists of around 42,000 clones, over 9.5% of them appearing once. This receptor was obtained from a female donor with papillary thyroid cancer or a benign thyroid nodule (not recorded which). Some clones in this sample may be carry-over from other donors' samples. Sequenced input: blood. V and J are TRBV2 and TRBJ2-5; no definite D call. The CDR3 nucleotides are TGTGCCAGCAGTGCTATGGAAGAGACCCAGTACTTC. This sequence encodes CASSAMEETQYF.